This entry is about one T cell receptor beta chain. Authors' processing steps: Reference gene primer amplification gave nucleated cell count estimates. The assay was immunoSEQ multiplex PCR, and TCRdb's table has in-frame clones only and misses some. V, J and clone size are taken as reported in that table, and D and trimming were inferred from the DNA itself. The sample holds about 210,000 clones, 92% seen once. This sample stems from a study of blood T cell repertoires in COVID-19. CDR3 size: 18 residues. From germline, CDR1 is SGHDN and CDR2 FVKESK. Trimming removed 4 bases from V and 0 bases from J; junction bases left unmatched: 8.

V and J are TRBV14 and TRBJ2-7; 14 bases are shared with TRBD2. The sample comprised peripheral blood. The TCR was taken from a man aged 30 to 39 with acute or convalescent COVID-19. This CDR3 reads CASSLGTSGSWPSYEQYF. Written as DNA, the CDR3 is TGTGCCAGCAGCCTCGGGACTAGCGGGAGTTGGCCCTCCTACGAGCAGTACTTC.